This T cell receptor beta chain was captured in a study of T-cell memory formation after mild COVID-19. Overall study findings and caveats: The authors did not confirm SARS-CoV-2 specificity of second-wave clones peaking day 37. A subset of responding clones appeared in pre-infection memory, suggesting cross-reactive memory joined.

A remark on this clonotype: Its matching antigen is unknown.

TCRdb fed the 5' RACE reads into MiXCR, producing one record per CDR3 protein. The sample gives roughly 110,000 distinct CDR3 sequences, more than 15% of which show up once; approximately 28% is in the top ten. There are 18 residues in the CDR3. Germline V gene data show CDR1 as SNHLY and CDR2 as FYNNEI. The V gene lost 3 bases and the J gene lost 0 bases, with 18 bases spanning the gap. This TCR was sampled from an adult woman who had mild COVID-19 (a few samples of this study predate the infection). Cell type and time point are not known. V usage is TRBV2 and J usage is TRBJ2-1, with D maybe TRBD2 (5 bases). The sequenced sample was PBMCs or a T cell subset sorted from them (not recorded which). In DNA form, the CDR3 reads TGTGCCAGCAGTGATCCCCCTACTAGGGAGAGCTCCTACAATGAGCAGTTCTTC. Encoded protein: CASSDPPTRESSYNEQFF.